A selection of T cell receptor beta chains follows, all from one sample in a study of CXCR3-negative and CXCR3-positive naive CD8 T cells. Following a re-call of the 5' RACE reads, TCRdb has one entry per CDR3 protein and lacks DNA. The table counts around 92,000 distinct CDR3 sequences; over 1.5% lies in the top ten. The sequencing sample was made of naive CXCR3- CD8+ T cells from blood. These receptors were obtained from a human donor in good health. Some clones in this sample may be carry-over from other donors' samples. Each CDR3 is given with its conserved first and last residue.

J: TRBJ2-7; V: TRBV5-1; length: 17; CDR3: CASSLEISAGGNYEQYF
J: TRBJ2-2; V: TRBV7-3; length: 15; CDR3: CASSLLAGGPGELFF
J: TRBJ2-2; V: TRBV12-3/TRBV12-4; length: 15; CDR3: CASSFPQGNTGELFF
J: TRBJ2-7; V: TRBV19; length: 12; CDR3: CASKSWADEQYF
J: TRBJ2-2; V: TRBV6-2/TRBV6-3; length: 13; CDR3: CASSLSFTGELFF
J: TRBJ2-5; V: TRBV7-2; length: 13; CDR3: CASSIYLQETQYF
J: TRBJ2-2; V: TRBV9; length: 17; CDR3: CASSVPSETPFTGELFF
J: TRBJ1-2; V: TRBV7-8; length: 13; CDR3: CASRDGGNYGYTF
J: TRBJ2-5; V: TRBV29-1; length: 19; CDR3: CSVEDTRQPLAGFQETQYF
J: TRBJ2-1; V: TRBV6-5; length: 15; CDR3: CASRASERSYNEQFF
J: TRBJ2-1; V: TRBV12-3/TRBV12-4; length: 15; CDR3: CASSWGGGRFNEQFF
J: TRBJ2-3; V: TRBV25-1; length: 14; CDR3: CASSETGSTDTQYF
J: TRBJ1-1; V: TRBV4-2; length: 12; CDR3: CASSQGDTEAFF
J: TRBJ1-1; V: TRBV6-2/TRBV6-3; length: 15; CDR3: CASSYSAQGPTEAFF
J: TRBJ2-7; V: TRBV11-1; length: 15; CDR3: CASSFFREQGHEQYF
J: TRBJ2-5; V: TRBV7-8; length: 19; CDR3: CASSLPGTSGGEYQETQYF
J: TRBJ1-6; V: TRBV28; length: 15; CDR3: CASSFQDSDNSPLHF
J: TRBJ2-1; V: TRBV7-9; length: 12; CDR3: CASSLGRDEQFF
J: TRBJ2-7; V: TRBV10-3; length: 13; CDR3: CAISRDSHYEQYF
J: TRBJ2-3; V: TRBV7-9; length: 19; CDR3: CASSSTTSGKPRLTDTQYF
J: TRBJ2-2; V: TRBV10-3; length: 12; CDR3: CAIIGRSGELFF
J: TRBJ2-5; V: TRBV10-3; length: 14; CDR3: CAIGTSGTQETQYF